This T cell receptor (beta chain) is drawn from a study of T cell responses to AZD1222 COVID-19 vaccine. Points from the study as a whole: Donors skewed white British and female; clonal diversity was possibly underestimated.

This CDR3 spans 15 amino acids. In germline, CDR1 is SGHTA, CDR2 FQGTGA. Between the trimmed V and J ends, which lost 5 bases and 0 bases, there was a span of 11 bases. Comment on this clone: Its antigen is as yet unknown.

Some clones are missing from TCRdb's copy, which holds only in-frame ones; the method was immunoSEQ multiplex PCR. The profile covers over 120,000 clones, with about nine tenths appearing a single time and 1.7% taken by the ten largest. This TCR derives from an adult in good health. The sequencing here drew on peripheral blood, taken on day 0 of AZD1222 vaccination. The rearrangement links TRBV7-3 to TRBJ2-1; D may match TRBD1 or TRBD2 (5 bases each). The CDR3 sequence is CASSPDGTSYNEQFF. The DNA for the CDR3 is TGTGCCAGCAGCCCAGACGGGACCTCCTACAATGAGCAGTTCTTC.